Here is one T cell receptor beta chain with its context. The clone's antigen remains unknown. Per-base quality was not reported, and no clone a single base away is much larger than it. This sample stems from a study of T cell changes during pregnancy in multiple sclerosis (dated by TCRdb to about 2019). Broadly, across the study: The study examined how the T cell repertoire changed over the course of pregnancy in women with multiple sclerosis.

Libraries were prepared through the immunoSEQ multiplex PCR assay. Drawn from immuneACCESS, this table holds only the in-frame rearrangements with V and J called that TCRdb kept. Clones are partly lost; checked studies trace under half to an unresolved V gene and leave the rest unexplained. Here the sample has 45,000 to 60,000 clones; about 91% occur a single time. Roughly 1.2% of the sample goes to the ten largest clones. The CDR3 holds 15 amino acids from the cysteine to the phenylalanine. Only the CDR3 DNA stays, 45 bases, in frame from base 1. The germline V gene specifies MNHEY as CDR1 and SVGAGI as CDR2. The germline V and J ends show losses of 6 bases and 1 base respectively, and no gene match explains 5 bases of the junction.

The sequence links TRBV6-5 to TRBJ2-5; 10 central bases correspond to TRBD2. The receptor comes from a female donor in good health, enrolled as a control in a pregnancy study. Sequenced material: peripheral blood, taken after pregnancy. The DNA sequence is given as TGTGCCAGCAGCGCGGGACTAGCGTTCCAAGAGACCCAGTACTTC. This encodes CASSAGLAFQETQYF.